This entry describes one TCR beta chain. Its cognate antigen is unknown. This sample was included in a study of shared clonotypes between healthy human individuals. Overall study findings and caveats: Sampling used blood alone; tissue repertoires probably differ. Sharing across a few donors was seen in around 5% of naive CD4 clonotypes. Despite large depth, rarefaction showed incomplete sorted-subset sequencing.

Measured with immunoSEQ multiplex PCR; TCRdb has only the in-frame clones, and not every one. The sample lists roughly 600,000 clones; 95% to 98% were seen once. V lost 4 bases to trimming and J lost 0 bases; unmatched junction nucleotides: 3. From germline, CDR1 is LGHNA and CDR2 YSLEER. The CDR3 is 15 residues long. Naive CD8 cells lacked CD45RO and underwent positive selection for CCR7, leaving out terminally differentiated effector memory CD45RA+ cells. Adults of Caucasian background living in Nashville, Tennessee made up all donors. This receptor was obtained from a man aged 25 to 40 in good health. The sequencing sample was made of naive CD8+ T cells sorted from blood. This chain uses TRBV4-3 with TRBJ2-1, with TRBD2 matching over 7 bases. CDR3 DNA: TGCGCCAGCAGCCCCGGGGGGAGCTCCTACAATGAGCAGTTCTTC. Translating it yields CASSPGGSSYNEQFF.